Detailed here is one TCR beta chain. RNA amounts of roughly 0.45 to 1 ug underwent reverse transcription with random hexamers. Amplification of TCR beta CDR3 across 54 Vbeta and 13 Jbeta was performed with immunoSEQ multiplex PCR. TCRdb re-derived calls from the immunoSEQ multiplex PCR reads in MiXCR, one entry per CDR3 protein. The sample lists tens of thousands of distinct CDR3 sequences, 85% to 95% occurring once. The sample belongs to a study of CD8 T cells in Susac syndrome. From blood CD8+ and CD4+ T cells, the TCR beta chain was sequenced. As judged by recently defined diagnostic criteria, patients with Susac syndrome had definite or probable disease. Deletions cut 6 bases from V and 3 bases from J, with 15 bases between. Germline CDR1 MDHEN, CDR2 SYDVKM. CDR3 size: 15 residues.

The V call is TRBV28, the J call TRBJ1-5; D is unclear. Sequencing was carried out using CD4+ T cells from PBMCs. The receptor was derived from a human donor with Susac syndrome. The CDR3 reads CASSPNGPDNQPQHF. CDR3 in DNA: TGTGCCAGCAGCCCGAATGGGCCGGACAATCAGCCCCAGCATTTT.